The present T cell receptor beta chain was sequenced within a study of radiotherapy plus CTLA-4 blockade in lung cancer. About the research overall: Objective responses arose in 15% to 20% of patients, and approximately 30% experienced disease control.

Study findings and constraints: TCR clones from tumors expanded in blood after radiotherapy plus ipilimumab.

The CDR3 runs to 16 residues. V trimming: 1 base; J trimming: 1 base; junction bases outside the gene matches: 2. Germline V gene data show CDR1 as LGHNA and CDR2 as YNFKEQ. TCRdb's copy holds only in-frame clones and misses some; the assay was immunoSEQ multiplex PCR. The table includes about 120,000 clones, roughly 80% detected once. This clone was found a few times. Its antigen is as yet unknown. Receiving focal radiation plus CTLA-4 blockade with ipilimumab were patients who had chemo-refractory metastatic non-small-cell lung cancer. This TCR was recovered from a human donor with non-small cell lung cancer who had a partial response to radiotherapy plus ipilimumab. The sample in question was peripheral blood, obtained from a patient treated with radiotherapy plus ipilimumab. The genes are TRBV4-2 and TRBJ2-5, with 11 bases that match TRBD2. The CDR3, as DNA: TGTGCCAGCAGCCAAGTACTAGCGGGAGTCCAAGAGACCCAGTACTTC. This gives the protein CASSQVLAGVQETQYF.